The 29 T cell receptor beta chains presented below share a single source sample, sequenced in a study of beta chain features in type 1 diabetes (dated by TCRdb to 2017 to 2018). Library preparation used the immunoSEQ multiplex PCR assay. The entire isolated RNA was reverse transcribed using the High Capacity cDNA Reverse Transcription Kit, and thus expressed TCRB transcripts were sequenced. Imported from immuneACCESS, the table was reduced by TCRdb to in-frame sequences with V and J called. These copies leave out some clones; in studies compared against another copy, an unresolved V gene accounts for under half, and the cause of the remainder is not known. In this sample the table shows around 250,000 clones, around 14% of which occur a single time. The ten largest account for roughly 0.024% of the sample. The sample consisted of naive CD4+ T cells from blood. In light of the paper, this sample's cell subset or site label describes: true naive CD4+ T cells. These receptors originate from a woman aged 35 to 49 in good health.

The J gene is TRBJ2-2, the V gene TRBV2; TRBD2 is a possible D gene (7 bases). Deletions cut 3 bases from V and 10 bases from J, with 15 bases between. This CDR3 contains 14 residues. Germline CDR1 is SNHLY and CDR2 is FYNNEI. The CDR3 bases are TGTGCCAGCAGTGACAGGGAGGGGGTTGCGGAGCTGTTTTTT. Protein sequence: CASSDREGVAELFF. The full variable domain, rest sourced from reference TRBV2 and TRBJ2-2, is EPEVTQTPSHQVTQMGQEVILRCVPISNHLYFYWYRQILGQKVEFLVSFYNNEISEKSEIFDDQFSVERPDGSNFTLKIRSTKLEDSAMYFCASSDREGVAELFFGEGSRLTVL.

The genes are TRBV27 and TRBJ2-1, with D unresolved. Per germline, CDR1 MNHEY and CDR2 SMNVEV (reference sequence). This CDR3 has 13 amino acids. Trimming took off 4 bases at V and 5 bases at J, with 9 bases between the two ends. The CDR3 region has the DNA TGTGCCAGCAGTTCATACAGTAACAATGAGCAGTTCTTC. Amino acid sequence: CASSSYSNNEQFF.

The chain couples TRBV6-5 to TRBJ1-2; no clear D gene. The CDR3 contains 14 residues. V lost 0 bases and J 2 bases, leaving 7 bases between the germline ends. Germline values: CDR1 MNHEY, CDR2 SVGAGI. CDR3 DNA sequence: TGTGCCAGCAGTTACTCGCAGGCCAACTATGGCTACACCTTC. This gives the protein CASSYSQANYGYTF.

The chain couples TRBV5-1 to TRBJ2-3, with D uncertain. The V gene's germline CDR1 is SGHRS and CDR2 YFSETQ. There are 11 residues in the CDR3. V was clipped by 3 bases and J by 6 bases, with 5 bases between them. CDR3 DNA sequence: TGCGCCAGCAGCTGGGCGGATACGCAGTATTTT. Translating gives CASSWADTQYF.

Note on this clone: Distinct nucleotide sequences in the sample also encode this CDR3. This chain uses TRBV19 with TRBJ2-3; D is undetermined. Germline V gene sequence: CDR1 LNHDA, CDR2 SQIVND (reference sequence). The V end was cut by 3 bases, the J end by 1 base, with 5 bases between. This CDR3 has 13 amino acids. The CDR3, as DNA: TGTGCCAGTAGTATCCGGGGCACAGATACGCAGTATTTT. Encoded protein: CASSIRGTDTQYF.

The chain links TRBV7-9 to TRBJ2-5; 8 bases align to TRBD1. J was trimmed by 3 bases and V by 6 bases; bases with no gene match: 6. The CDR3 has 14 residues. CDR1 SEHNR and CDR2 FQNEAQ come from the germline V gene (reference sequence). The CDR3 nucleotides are TGTGCCAGCAGGCCGCAGGGGGCGGAAGAGACCCAGTACTTC. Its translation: CASRPQGAEETQYF.

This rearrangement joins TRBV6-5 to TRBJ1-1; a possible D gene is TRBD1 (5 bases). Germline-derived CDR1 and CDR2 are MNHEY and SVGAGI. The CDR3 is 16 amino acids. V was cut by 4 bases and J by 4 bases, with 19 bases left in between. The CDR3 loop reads CASSSRHQGASTEAFF. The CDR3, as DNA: TGTGCCAGCAGTTCGCGACACCAAGGGGCGAGCACTGAAGCTTTCTTT.

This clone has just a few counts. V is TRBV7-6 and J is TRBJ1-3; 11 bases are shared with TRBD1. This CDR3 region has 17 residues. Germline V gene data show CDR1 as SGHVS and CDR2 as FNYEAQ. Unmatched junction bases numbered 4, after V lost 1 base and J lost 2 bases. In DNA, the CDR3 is TGTGCCAGCAGCTTAGTGAGGACAGGGGGCACTGGAAACACCATATATTTT. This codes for CASSLVRTGGTGNTIYF.

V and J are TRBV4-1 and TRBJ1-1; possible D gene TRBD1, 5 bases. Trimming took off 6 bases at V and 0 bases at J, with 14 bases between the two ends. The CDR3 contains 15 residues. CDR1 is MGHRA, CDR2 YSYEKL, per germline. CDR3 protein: CASRGRGGVNTEAFF. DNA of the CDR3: TGCGCCAGCAGGGGACGGGGGGGGGTGAACACTGAAGCTTTCTTT.

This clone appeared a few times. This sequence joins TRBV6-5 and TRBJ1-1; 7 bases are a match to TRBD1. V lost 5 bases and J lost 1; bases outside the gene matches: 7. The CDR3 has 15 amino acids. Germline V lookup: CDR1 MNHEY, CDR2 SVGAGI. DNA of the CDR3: TGTGCCAGCAGTAGTCCCGGGACAGCGAACACTGAAGCTTTCTTT. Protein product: CASSSPGTANTEAFF.

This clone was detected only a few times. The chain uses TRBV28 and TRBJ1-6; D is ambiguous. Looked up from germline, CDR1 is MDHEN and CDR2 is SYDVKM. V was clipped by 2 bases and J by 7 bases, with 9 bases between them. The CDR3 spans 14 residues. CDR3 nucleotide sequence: TGTGCCAGCAGTTTAGGACTCCCGAATTCACCCCTCCACTTT. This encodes CASSLGLPNSPLHF.

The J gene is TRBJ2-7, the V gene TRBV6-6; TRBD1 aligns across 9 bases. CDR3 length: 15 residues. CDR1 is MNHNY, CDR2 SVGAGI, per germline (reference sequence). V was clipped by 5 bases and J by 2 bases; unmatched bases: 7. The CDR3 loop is CASSQNTGGPYEQYF. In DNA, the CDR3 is TGTGCCAGCAGTCAGAACACAGGGGGCCCCTACGAGCAGTACTTC.

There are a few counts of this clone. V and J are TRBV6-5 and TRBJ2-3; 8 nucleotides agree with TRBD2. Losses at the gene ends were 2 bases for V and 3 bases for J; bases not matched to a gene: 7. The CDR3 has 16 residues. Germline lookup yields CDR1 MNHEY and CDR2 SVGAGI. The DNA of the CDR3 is TGTGCCAGCAGTTACGTCGCGGGGGGAATTACAGATACGCAGTATTTT. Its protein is CASSYVAGGITDTQYF.

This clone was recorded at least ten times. CDR3 protein: CASGLPSTDTQYF. In nucleotides, the CDR3 is TGTGCCAGCGGACTCCCAAGCACAGATACGCAGTATTTT. This sequence joins TRBV7-2 and TRBJ2-3; possibly TRBD2 for D (5 bases). Trimming pared 8 bases from V and 0 bases from J, leaving 9 bases between. Germline V lookup: CDR1 SGHTA, CDR2 FQGNSA. The CDR3 extends over 13 amino acids.

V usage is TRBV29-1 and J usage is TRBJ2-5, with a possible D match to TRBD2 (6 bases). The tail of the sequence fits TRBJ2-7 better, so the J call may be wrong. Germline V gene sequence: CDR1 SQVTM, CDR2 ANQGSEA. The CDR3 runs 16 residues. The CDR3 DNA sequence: TGCAGCGTTGAATCCGGGGGAGGAAGGTTCCCCTACGAGCAGTACTTC. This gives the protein CSVESGGGRFPYEQYF.

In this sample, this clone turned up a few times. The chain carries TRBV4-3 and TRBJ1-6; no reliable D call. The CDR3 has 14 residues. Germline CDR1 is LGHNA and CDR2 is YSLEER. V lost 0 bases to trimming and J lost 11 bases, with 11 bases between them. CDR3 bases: TGCGCCAGCAGCCAAGAAGCAAGTTTGACACCCCTCCACTTT. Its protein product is CASSQEASLTPLHF.

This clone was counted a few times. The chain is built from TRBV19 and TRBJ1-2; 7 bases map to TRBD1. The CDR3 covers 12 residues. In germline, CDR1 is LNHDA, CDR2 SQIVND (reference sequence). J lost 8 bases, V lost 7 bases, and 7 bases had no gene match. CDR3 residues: CASNPPGGGYTF. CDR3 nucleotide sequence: TGTGCCAGTAACCCACCAGGGGGAGGCTACACCTTC.

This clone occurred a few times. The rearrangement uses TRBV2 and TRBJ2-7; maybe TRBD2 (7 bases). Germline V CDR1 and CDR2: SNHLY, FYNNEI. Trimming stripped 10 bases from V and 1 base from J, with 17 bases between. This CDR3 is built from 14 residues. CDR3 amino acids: CATRRGLASYEQYF. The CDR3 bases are TGTGCCACCCGGCGGGGGCTAGCTTCCTACGAGCAGTACTTC.

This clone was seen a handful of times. Here the CDR3 reads CASSQETTANIQYF. The CDR3 coding sequence is TGCGCCAGCAGCCAAGAAACTACGGCGAACATTCAGTACTTC. The genes are TRBV4-1 and TRBJ2-4; no clear D. V was clipped by 0 bases and J by 7 bases, with 10 bases between them. Germline-derived CDR1 and CDR2 are MGHRA and YSYEKL. The CDR3 extends over 14 amino acids.

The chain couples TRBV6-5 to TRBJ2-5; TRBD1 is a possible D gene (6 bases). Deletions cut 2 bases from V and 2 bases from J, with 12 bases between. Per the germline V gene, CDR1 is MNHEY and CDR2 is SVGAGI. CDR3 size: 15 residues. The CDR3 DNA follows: TGTGCCAGCAGTTACGGCGGACAGCGTCAAGAGACCCAGTACTTC. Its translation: CASSYGGQRQETQYF.

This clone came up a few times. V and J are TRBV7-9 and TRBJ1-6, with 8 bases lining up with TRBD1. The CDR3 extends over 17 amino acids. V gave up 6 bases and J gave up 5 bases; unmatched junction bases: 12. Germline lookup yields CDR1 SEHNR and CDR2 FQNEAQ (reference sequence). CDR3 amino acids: CASSPTRGLGDNSPLHF. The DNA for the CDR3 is TGTGCCAGCAGTCCTACCAGGGGGCTTGGGGATAATTCACCCCTCCACTTT.

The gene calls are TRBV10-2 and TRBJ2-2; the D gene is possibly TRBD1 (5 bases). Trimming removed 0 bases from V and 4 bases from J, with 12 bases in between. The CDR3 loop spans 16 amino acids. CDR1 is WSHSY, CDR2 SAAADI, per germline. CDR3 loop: CASSESVTASTGELFF. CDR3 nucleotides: TGCGCCAGCAGTGAGTCCGTGACAGCCTCCACCGGGGAGCTGTTTTTT.

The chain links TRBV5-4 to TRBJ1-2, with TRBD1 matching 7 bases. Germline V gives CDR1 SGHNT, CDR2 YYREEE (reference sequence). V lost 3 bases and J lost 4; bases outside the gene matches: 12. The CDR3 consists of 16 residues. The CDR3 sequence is CASSWGTETQPYGYTF. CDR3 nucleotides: TGTGCCAGCAGCTGGGGGACAGAAACTCAGCCCTATGGCTACACCTTC.

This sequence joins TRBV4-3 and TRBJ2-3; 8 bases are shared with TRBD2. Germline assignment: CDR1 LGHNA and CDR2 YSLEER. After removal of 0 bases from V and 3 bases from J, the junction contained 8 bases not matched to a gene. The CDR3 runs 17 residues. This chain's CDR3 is CASSQDWGRGVTDTQYF. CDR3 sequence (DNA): TGCGCCAGCAGCCAAGATTGGGGGCGGGGGGTTACAGATACGCAGTATTTT.

The CDR3 here is CASSLVAQAYNSPLHF. CDR3 sequence (DNA): TGTGCCAGCAGCTTGGTCGCACAGGCTTATAATTCACCCCTCCACTTT. The rearrangement joins TRBV5-5 to TRBJ1-6, with TRBD1 as a possible D gene (5 bases). CDR1 is SGHKS, CDR2 YYEKEE, per germline (reference sequence). The CDR3 sequence is 16 residues long. Trimming stripped 0 bases from V and 4 bases from J, with 11 bases between.

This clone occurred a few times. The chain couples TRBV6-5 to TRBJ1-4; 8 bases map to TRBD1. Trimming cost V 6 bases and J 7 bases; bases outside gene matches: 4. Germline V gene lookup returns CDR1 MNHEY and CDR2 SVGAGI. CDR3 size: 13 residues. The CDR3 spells CASSGTGGEKLFF. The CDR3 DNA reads TGTGCCAGCAGCGGGACAGGCGGTGAAAAACTGTTTTTT.

The CDR3 coding sequence is TGTGCCAGCAGTTACCCCACAGGGAGTGGCACTGAAGCTTTCTTT. Protein sequence: CASSYPTGSGTEAFF. The gene calls are TRBV6-6 and TRBJ1-1; tentatively, D is TRBD1 (6 bases). Germline V CDR1 and CDR2: MNHNY, SVGAGI (reference sequence). Trimming left V 2 bases short and J 4 bases short, with 14 bases between. The CDR3 runs to 15 residues.

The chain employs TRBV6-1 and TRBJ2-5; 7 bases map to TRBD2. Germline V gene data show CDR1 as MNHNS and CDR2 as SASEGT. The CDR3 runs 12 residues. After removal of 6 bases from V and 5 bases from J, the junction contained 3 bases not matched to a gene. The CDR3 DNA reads TGTGCCAGCAGGCTAGCGGTGGAGACCCAGTACTTC. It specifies CASRLAVETQYF.

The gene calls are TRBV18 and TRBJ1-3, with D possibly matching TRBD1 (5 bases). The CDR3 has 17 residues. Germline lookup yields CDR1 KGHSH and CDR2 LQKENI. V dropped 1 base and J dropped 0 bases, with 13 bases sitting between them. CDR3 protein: CASSPQDTSFSGNTIYF. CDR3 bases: TGTGCCAGCTCACCACAGGACACTTCCTTCTCTGGAAACACCATATATTTT.